A selection of T cell receptor beta chains follows, all from one sample in a study of T-cell reconstitution after alpha-beta-depleted transplantation in children. TCRdb recomputed calls from the PCR reads with MiXCR, one row per CDR3 protein. Of 250,000 to 350,000 distinct CDR3 sequences detected, 9.5% to 10% appear once; the ten largest clones hold roughly a tenth. The specimen comprised PBMCs from the stem cell graft donor, sampled from the stem cell graft. Receptors originate from a human donor who donated a stem cell graft to a child with SCID. CDR3s leave out the opening cysteine and the closing phenylalanine or tryptophan.

v_call: TRBV5-4
cdr3_length: 12
cdr3_aa: ASSAGSSYNEQF

v_call: TRBV3-1
cdr3_length: 12
cdr3_aa: ASTLAGSLAAQY

v_call: TRBV12-3/TRBV12-4
cdr3_length: 12
cdr3_aa: ASDGPVSGNTIY

v_call: TRBV12-5
cdr3_length: 14
cdr3_aa: ASGGTSGGPPYEQY

v_call: TRBV5-1
cdr3_length: 12
cdr3_aa: ASSLGTGVIEQY

v_call: TRBV2
cdr3_length: 12
cdr3_aa: ASDGRGMDQPQH

v_call: TRBV20-1
cdr3_length: 11
cdr3_aa: SAVSGGANEQY

v_call: TRBV5-1
cdr3_length: 13
cdr3_aa: ASSFTDGIEVTQY

v_call: TRBV10-2
cdr3_length: 13
cdr3_aa: ASSENREVQETQY

v_call: TRBV5-1
cdr3_length: 14
cdr3_aa: ASSLAGTGLSYEQY

v_call: TRBV5-5
cdr3_length: 13
cdr3_aa: ASSGGHRNTGELF

v_call: TRBV10-2
cdr3_length: 13
cdr3_aa: ASSESYRTVYEQY

v_call: TRBV7-9
cdr3_length: 12
cdr3_aa: ASSSGQGDYGYT

v_call: TRBV20-1
cdr3_length: 10
cdr3_aa: SASPTQGAQY

v_call: TRBV5-1
cdr3_length: 12
cdr3_aa: ASSPGFLTDTQY

v_call: TRBV19
cdr3_length: 13
cdr3_aa: ASSQTVSSTDTQY

v_call: TRBV20-1
cdr3_length: 13
cdr3_aa: SAATGTGVLETQY

v_call: TRBV3-1
cdr3_length: 12
cdr3_aa: ASSQEGTNTEAF

v_call: TRBV6-1
cdr3_length: 11
cdr3_aa: ASSLKGSETQY

v_call: TRBV5-6
cdr3_length: 13
cdr3_aa: ASSFRERAKNIQY

v_call: TRBV11-1
cdr3_length: 16
cdr3_aa: ASSPRTGLAYSSYEQY

v_call: TRBV6-2/TRBV6-3
cdr3_length: 12
cdr3_aa: ASKKQGSNQPQH

v_call: TRBV20-1
cdr3_length: 12
cdr3_aa: SANGAGPQETQY

v_call: TRBV6-1
cdr3_length: 11
cdr3_aa: ASSGVGNYGYT

v_call: TRBV20-1
cdr3_length: 12
cdr3_aa: SAKRLAGMYEQY

v_call: TRBV5-1
cdr3_length: 12
cdr3_aa: ASSLVGDNSPLH

v_call: TRBV10-2
cdr3_length: 15
cdr3_aa: ASSKPTGTANTGELF

v_call: TRBV18
cdr3_length: 19
cdr3_aa: ASSPPRGGSGGPSSYNEQF

v_call: TRBV20-1
cdr3_length: 12
cdr3_aa: SARDPQRGETQY

v_call: TRBV11-2
cdr3_length: 10
cdr3_aa: ASSPDVGAPT

v_call: TRBV18
cdr3_length: 11
cdr3_aa: ASSPLAQNEQY

v_call: TRBV6-1
cdr3_length: 14
cdr3_aa: ASSEIWGLSTDTQY

v_call: TRBV5-1
cdr3_length: 12
cdr3_aa: ASSLGGWPYEQY

v_call: TRBV6-1
cdr3_length: 13
cdr3_aa: ASSEVGGYNQPQH

v_call: TRBV12-5
cdr3_length: 11
cdr3_aa: ASGLSNTGELF

v_call: TRBV12-5
cdr3_length: 12
cdr3_aa: ASGLYGSNQPQH

v_call: TRBV5-1
cdr3_length: 15
cdr3_aa: ASSGVQGGIGGTEAF

v_call: TRBV4-1
cdr3_length: 14
cdr3_aa: ASSQTNRGYNSPLH

v_call: TRBV7-3
cdr3_length: 12
cdr3_aa: ASSASGGLNEQF

v_call: TRBV6-1
cdr3_length: 12
cdr3_aa: ASSEGPGLETQY

v_call: TRBV5-1
cdr3_length: 14
cdr3_aa: ASSLARGRGTTEAF

v_call: TRBV5-5
cdr3_length: 13
cdr3_aa: ASSLGRLDSYEQY

v_call: TRBV20-1
cdr3_length: 13
cdr3_aa: SAREVQGNNSPLH

v_call: TRBV3-1
cdr3_length: 13
cdr3_aa: ASSLLAAVTDTQY

v_call: TRBV5-4
cdr3_length: 12
cdr3_aa: ASSSQEMRDTIY

v_call: TRBV7-9
cdr3_length: 13
cdr3_aa: ASSLGAGGSYGYT

v_call: TRBV12-3/TRBV12-4
cdr3_length: 10
cdr3_aa: ASSLVTGKLF

v_call: TRBV3-1
cdr3_length: 13
cdr3_aa: ASSQVGTGGYEQY

v_call: TRBV6-1
cdr3_length: 11
cdr3_aa: ASRRVTNEKLF

v_call: TRBV12-3/TRBV12-4
cdr3_length: 14
cdr3_aa: ASSLTSGGRTDTQY